These 25 T cell receptor beta chains were sequenced from one sample in a study of T cell repertoires in cytomegalovirus infection. Their antigens are not known. TCRdb processed the reads anew with MiXCR; each CDR3 protein has one entry. Of hundreds of thousands of distinct CDR3 sequences in the sample, roughly 33% are singletons; the top ten hold around 11%. The sequenced sample was cultured CD8+ T cells from PBMCs, obtained from culture after CMV antigen stimulation. Receptor source: a human donor in good health (CMV status not recorded). Some clones in this sample may be carry-over from other donors' samples.

This chain joins TRBV7-9 and TRBJ2-7; TRBD2 agrees at 8 bases. This CDR3 is built from 18 residues. Losses at the gene ends were 4 bases for V and 3 bases for J; bases not matched to a gene: 17. Per germline, CDR1 SEHNR and CDR2 FQNEAQ (reference sequence). CDR3 loop: CASSSSDGMRGDFYEQYF. In DNA form, the CDR3 reads TGTGCCAGCAGCTCGTCCGATGGAATGCGGGGGGACTTCTACGAGCAGTACTTC.

This clonotype was counted between two and nine times. V is TRBV12-3 or TRBV12-4 and J is TRBJ2-2; D is undetermined. The CDR3 loop spans 12 amino acids. The V gene lost 4 bases and the J gene lost 8 bases, with 8 bases spanning the gap. CDR3 DNA: TGTGCCAGCAGTTCACGGTTGGGGGAGCTGTTTTTT. This translates into CASSSRLGELFF.

The J gene is TRBJ2-1, the V gene TRBV27, with 9 nucleotides matching TRBD2. V gave up 6 bases and J gave up 10 bases; unmatched junction bases: 10. This CDR3 spans 14 amino acids. Germline CDR1 reads MNHEY; CDR2 reads SMNVEV (reference sequence). CDR3 loop: CASSYGLATREQFF. The CDR3 DNA is TGTGCCAGCAGCTACGGACTAGCGACGAGAGAGCAGTTCTTC.

The chain uses TRBV12-3 or TRBV12-4 and TRBJ2-5; a possible D gene is TRBD2 (6 bases). The CDR3 is made up of 12 amino acids. Trimming pared 8 bases from V and 4 bases from J, leaving 11 bases between. Here the CDR3 DNA reads TGTGCCAGCCGGGAGTCTCGAGAGACCCAGTACTTC. Its translation: CASRESRETQYF.

The chain combines TRBV5-6 with TRBJ2-1; D might be TRBD1 (5 bases). Per germline, CDR1 SGHDT and CDR2 YYEEEE. The CDR3 is 12 amino acids. V gave up 6 bases and J gave up 6 bases, with 10 bases separating them. CDR3 sequence (DNA): TGTGCCAGCAACGACAGACGCAATGAGCAGTTCTTC. Its protein product is CASNDRRNEQFF. The full variable domain, in which reference TRBV5-6 and TRBJ2-1 provide the parts outside the CDR3, is DAGVTQSPTHLIKTRGQQVTLRCSPKSGHDTVSWYQQALGQGPQFIFQYYEEEERQRGNFPDRFSGHQFPNYSSELNVNALLLGDSALYLCASNDRRNEQFFGPGTRLTVL.

This clonotype has ten or more counts. The V gene is TRBV7-3, the J gene TRBJ2-1, with 7 bases lining up with TRBD1. Germline lookup yields CDR1 SGHTA and CDR2 FQGTGA. CDR3 length equals 16 residues. The J segment lost 8 bases and the V segment lost 1 base, leaving 11 bases of the junction unmatched. As DNA, the CDR3 is TGTGCCAGCAGCTTAAAAGTGACAGGGCGGATGCATGAGCAGTTCTTC. Amino acids: CASSLKVTGRMHEQFF.

Remarks on this clonotype: At one end, the junction sequence differs from germline, possibly due to a read error. The chain uses TRBV29-1 and TRBJ1-2; 7 positions match TRBD1. The CDR3 has 8 residues. Germline V CDR1 and CDR2: SQVTM, ANQGSEA. The chain's CDR3 is CSVSGTDF. The CDR3 nucleotides read TGCAGCGTTTCCGGGACAGACTTC.

This clonotype was observed a few times. The chain is built from TRBV6-2 or TRBV6-3 and TRBJ1-2, with a tentative D call TRBD1 (5 bases). V was pared by 1 base and J by 2 bases, with 8 bases between. The germline V gene has CDR1 MNHEY and CDR2 SVGEGT. CDR3 length: 14 residues. The CDR3 region is CASSYYDSNYGYTF. As DNA, the CDR3 is TGTGCCAGCAGTTACTACGACAGCAACTATGGCTACACCTTC.

This clonotype showed up just a few times. This sequence joins TRBV20-1 and TRBJ2-1; D possibly matches TRBD1 or TRBD2 (6 bases each). The CDR3 spans 17 residues. V lost 3 bases and J lost 3, with 21 bases in between. The germline CDR1 and CDR2 sequences are DFQATT and SNEGSKA (reference sequence). The CDR3: CSASGGLALNRYNEQFF. CDR3 coding DNA: TGCAGTGCTAGCGGGGGCCTAGCCCTCAATCGCTACAATGAGCAGTTCTTC.

The genes are TRBV5-1 and TRBJ2-5; 9 bases fit TRBD1. The germline CDR1 and CDR2 sequences are SGHRS and YFSETQ. There are 15 residues in the CDR3. With V trimmed by 4 bases and J by 4 bases, 8 bases remained unmatched. Here the CDR3 DNA reads TGCGCCAGCAGCGGGACAGGGCTGGTCCCAGAGACCCAGTACTTC. Its translation is CASSGTGLVPETQYF.

As concerns this clonotype: A much larger clone is a single base away; this may be a read error. The V and J genes are TRBV7-8 and TRBJ1-5, with a tentative D call TRBD1 (5 bases). The CDR3 length is 17 residues. Germline CDR1 is SGHVS and CDR2 is FQNEAQ. CDR3 sequence (DNA): TGTGCCAGCAGCTTAGGTTTCACAGGCTATAGCAATCAGCCCCATCATTTT. The encoded protein is CASSLGFTGYSNQPHHF.

This clonotype was seen a handful of times. V and J are TRBV6-2 or TRBV6-3 and TRBJ1-1; a weak D match, TRBD1 (5 bases). The CDR3 is 14 residues long. Trimming left V 7 bases short and J 6 bases short, with 18 bases between. Per germline, CDR1 MNHEY and CDR2 SVGEGT. CDR3 sequence: CASNSDSYWAEAFF. Written as DNA, the CDR3 is TGTGCCAGCAATTCAGACAGCTATTGGGCTGAAGCTTTCTTT.

The J gene is TRBJ2-3, the V gene TRBV5-4; D possibly matches TRBD1 or TRBD2 (5 bases each). V lost 5 bases and J lost 4, with 14 bases in between. The CDR3 is 14 residues long. The germline V gene has CDR1 SGHNT and CDR2 YYREEE (reference sequence). The CDR3 bases are TGTGCCAGCAGACTGAACGGGGCATCAGATACGCAGTATTTT. Residues: CASRLNGASDTQYF. Complete variable domain (other parts from reference TRBV5-4 and TRBJ2-3): ETGVTQSPTHLIKTRGQQVTLRCSSQSGHNTVSWYQQALGQGPQFIFQYYREEENGRGNFPPRFSGLQFPNYSSELNVNALELDDSALYLCASRLNGASDTQYFGPGTRLTVL.

The gene calls are TRBV15 and TRBJ1-2, with D possibly being TRBD1 (6 bases). The V end lost 3 bases, the J end lost 3 bases, and 11 bases lay between the germline ends. CDR3 length equals 14 residues. Germline values: CDR1 LNHNV, CDR2 YYDKDF (reference sequence). DNA of the CDR3: TGTGCCACCAGCAGCGACAGGTTGCACTATGGCTACACCTTC. Its protein product is CATSSDRLHYGYTF.

The rearrangement links TRBV7-9 to TRBJ2-7; D is possibly TRBD2 (7 bases). Germline values: CDR1 SEHNR, CDR2 FQNEAQ (reference sequence). The CDR3 spans 15 residues. V lost 0 bases to trimming and J lost 4 bases, with 13 bases between them. In DNA, the CDR3 is TGTGCCAGCAGCTTAGCCAGCGGGACACAGTACGAGCAGTACTTC. It codes for CASSLASGTQYEQYF.

This clonotype was recorded many times. The J gene is TRBJ1-1, the V gene TRBV9; 7 bases fit TRBD1. Germline assignment: CDR1 SGDLS and CDR2 YYNGEE. This CDR3 contains 14 residues. Trimming removed 3 bases from V and 6 bases from J; junction bases left unmatched: 8. CDR3: CASSGSGGSSEAFF. The DNA for the CDR3 is TGTGCCAGCAGCGGTTCAGGGGGTTCATCTGAAGCTTTCTTT.

The DNA for the CDR3 is TGCGCCAGCAGCCAAGATTGGGGGAATAGCAATCAGCCCCAGCATTTT. This codes for CASSQDWGNSNQPQHF. This chain uses TRBV4-1 with TRBJ1-5, with TRBD1 as a possible D gene (5 bases). V shed 0 bases and J shed 0 bases, with 9 bases lying between them. The length of the CDR3 is 16 residues. The germline V gene encodes CDR1 MGHRA and CDR2 YSYEKL.

This clonotype came up many times. The genes are TRBV12-3 or TRBV12-4 and TRBJ2-5; TRBD2 agrees at 10 bases. V lost 3 bases to trimming and J lost 1 base; unmatched junction nucleotides: 5. The CDR3 is 16 residues long. CDR3 residues: CASSFSSGGFQETQYF. CDR3 nucleotide sequence: TGTGCCAGCAGTTTCTCTAGCGGGGGCTTCCAAGAGACCCAGTACTTC.

The CDR3 spells CASSQVTGAETQYF. CDR3 in DNA: TGCGCCAGCAGCCAAGTGACAGGAGCAGAGACCCAGTACTTC. The chain is built from TRBV4-1 and TRBJ2-5; D might be TRBD1 (6 bases). The CDR3 loop spans 14 amino acids. The V gene's germline CDR1 is MGHRA and CDR2 YSYEKL. V gave up 1 base and J gave up 4 bases, with 10 bases separating them.

This clonotype was picked up one time. DNA for the CDR3: TGCAGCGTTGATTGGGCGGGGGGCACAGATACGCAGTATTTT. Translation gives CSVDWAGGTDTQYF. The J gene is TRBJ2-3, the V gene TRBV29-1, with TRBD2 matching over 7 bases. CDR3 length equals 14 residues. Germline V CDR1 and CDR2: SQVTM, ANQGSEA. Trimming at V came to 3 bases and at J to 1 base, leaving 4 bases not matched to a gene.

This chain connects TRBV12-5 to TRBJ1-2; possibly TRBD1 for D (5 bases). CDR3 size: 15 residues. Trimming removed 5 bases at V and 0 bases at J, with 13 bases between. Germline lookup yields CDR1 LGHNT and CDR2 FRNRAP. CDR3 region: CASGPGTDPNYGYTF. For the CDR3, the DNA is TGTGCTAGTGGTCCCGGGACGGATCCTAACTATGGCTACACCTTC.

This rearrangement joins TRBV12-5 to TRBJ2-2; 8 bases agree with TRBD2. This CDR3 has 17 amino acids. Trimming cost V 3 bases and J 0 bases; bases outside gene matches: 6. Germline V gene data show CDR1 as LGHNT and CDR2 as FRNRAP. In DNA form, the CDR3 reads TGTGCTAGTGGTTTTGGGCGGGGGGTCCCGAACACCGGGGAGCTGTTTTTT. Amino acids: CASGFGRGVPNTGELFF.

This clonotype occurred many times. The V and J genes are TRBV7-2 and TRBJ2-3; 11 bases match TRBD2. This CDR3 region has 18 residues. From germline, CDR1 is SGHTA and CDR2 FQGNSA. V shed 1 base, J shed 1 base, and the junction held 7 bases outside the gene matches. The chain's CDR3 is CASSLVLAGGLGTDTQYF. The CDR3 DNA sequence: TGTGCCAGCAGCTTAGTGTTAGCGGGGGGGCTCGGCACAGATACGCAGTATTTT.

This chain uses TRBV7-9 with TRBJ2-1; TRBD1 might be the D (5 bases). There are 19 residues in the CDR3. CDR1 is SEHNR, CDR2 FQNEAQ, per germline (reference sequence). The V end lost 1 base, the J end lost 12 bases, and 31 bases lay between the germline ends. CDR3 amino acids: CASSLVLGQGGSNNLGQFF. The CDR3 bases are TGTGCCAGCAGCTTAGTCTTGGGCCAGGGTGGATCCAACAATTTGGGGCAGTTCTTC. Combining the CDR3 with reference TRBV7-9 and TRBJ2-1 gives the whole variable domain DTGVSQNPRHKITKRGQNVTFRCDPISEHNRLYWYRQTLGQGPEFLTYFQNEAQLEKSRLLSDRFSAERPKGSFSTLEIQRTEQGDSAMYLCASSLVLGQGGSNNLGQFFGPGTRLTVL.

The chain uses TRBV27 and TRBJ1-5; 9 bases match TRBD1. Germline V gene sequence: CDR1 MNHEY, CDR2 SMNVEV (reference sequence). The length of the CDR3 is 14 residues. V gave up 5 bases and J gave up 5 bases; unmatched junction bases: 4. The CDR3 coding sequence is TGTGCCAGCAGTATCACAGGGGGCCATCAGCCCCAGCATTTT. Encoded protein: CASSITGGHQPQHF.